This section outlines one T cell receptor beta chain sequence together with its context. Antigen unknown. These data are taken from a study of T cell responses to AZD1222 COVID-19 vaccine. About the study: It was second doses at about 4 or about 12 weeks that were pooled. Findings of the study overall: Every sample of the repertoires postdated the peak T cell response. Just five or six AZD1222 recipients were seropositive at baseline. Most donors were white British, females outnumbered males, and clonal diversity was possibly underestimated.

Using immunoSEQ multiplex PCR, the repertoire was profiled, and TCRdb retains in-frame clones only, with some absent. Here the sample spans more than 250,000 clones, more than 80% being singletons. CDR3 length equals 15 residues. Germline V gene data show CDR1 as LNHDA and CDR2 as SQIVND (reference sequence). Unmatched junction bases numbered 7, after V lost 6 bases and J lost 7 bases. The input for sequencing was peripheral blood, taken on day 0 of AZD1222 vaccination. This sequence was found in an adult in good health. V is TRBV19 and J is TRBJ1-6; 9 bases align to TRBD1. The CDR3 protein is CASRADRGLNSPLHF. For the CDR3, the DNA is TGTGCCAGTAGGGCTGACAGGGGGTTGAATTCACCCCTCCACTTT.